This T cell receptor (beta chain) was captured by sequencing in a study of blood T cell repertoires in COVID-19. Study-wide background: Whether acute or convalescent, the COVID-19 samples came from the United States, Italy and Spain. In each case, the material was cDNA or gDNA derived from T cells, B-cell-depleted T cells, or PBMCs.

V lost 5 bases to trimming and J lost 5 bases, with 12 bases between them. Germline CDR1 SGHAT, CDR2 FQNNGV. This CDR3 is built from 14 residues. This clone was seen only once. In the study's own analysis: From reference gene primer amplification, estimates of nucleated cell counts were derived. Some clones are missing from TCRdb's copy, which holds only in-frame ones; the method was immunoSEQ multiplex PCR. For V, J and clone size, that table is used; D and trimming come from the DNA. The data show roughly 66,000 clones, with roughly 82% seen just once and about 6.9% held by the top ten. Sequencing used peripheral blood. V is TRBV11-2 and J is TRBJ2-2, with D tentatively TRBD2 (6 bases). This TCR was sampled from a man between 60 and 75 years old with acute or convalescent COVID-19. In nucleotides, the CDR3 is TGTGCCAGCAGCCCGTCGGGGACTACCGGGGAGCTGTTTTTT. Translated, it gives CASSPSGTTGELFF.